Listed below are T cell receptor beta chains from one sample, sequenced in a study of T-cell memory formation after mild COVID-19. TCRdb fed the 5' RACE reads into MiXCR, producing one record per CDR3 protein. The sample comprises 250,000 to 300,000 distinct CDR3 sequences, 8% to 10% of which are singletons, and roughly 23% rests with the top ten. The sequencing input was PBMCs or a T cell subset sorted from them (not recorded which). These receptors all stem from a young man who had mild COVID-19 (a few samples of this study predate the infection). Cell type and time point are not known. CDR3s include the opening cysteine and the closing phenylalanine or tryptophan. The order of the fields is D gene, V gene, clone size, J gene, CDR3 DNA, CDR3 protein. D genes are given only for firm matches. Size is omitted from some rows. Given values are once, few, many or a class for expanded clones.

>NA|TRBV7-2|NA|TRBJ2-5
TGTGCCAGCAGCCGCCAGCTCGTCGGCGAGACCCAGTACTTC
CASSRQLVGETQYF
>NA|TRBV7-2|many|TRBJ2-3
TGTGCCAGCAGCTTAGTCGGGGGCCCCACAGATACGCAGTATTTT
CASSLVGGPTDTQYF
>TRBD2|TRBV27|NA|TRBJ2-1
TGTGCCAGCAGCAGGAGCCCCACCGGGACTAGCGACGAGCAGTTCTTC
CASSRSPTGTSDEQFF
>NA|TRBV5-1|few|TRBJ2-1
TGCGCCAGCAGCCTGGGAACGGGGCCATACAATGAGCAGTTCTTC
CASSLGTGPYNEQFF
>NA|TRBV9|NA|TRBJ2-3
TGTGCCAGCAGCGTAGTCGAAGGTTCTCCCCCCACAGATACGCAGTATTTT
CASSVVEGSPPTDTQYF
>NA|TRBV4-2|many|TRBJ1-2
TGTGCCAGCAGCCAAGATTCTCATGGCTACACCTTC
CASSQDSHGYTF
>TRBD1|TRBV20-1|NA|TRBJ1-4
TGCAGTGCTAGCCTCAGACAGGGTGGAGAAAAACTGTTTTTT
CSASLRQGGEKLFF
>NA|TRBV18|NA|TRBJ1-1
TGTGCCAGCTCACCAATGAGGGAGGAAGCTTTCTTT
CASSPMREEAFF
>NA|TRBV7-2|few|TRBJ2-5
TGTGCCAGCAGTCCGTGGGGCGCGGAGACCCATTACTTC
CASSPWGAETHYF
>NA|TRBV5-5|few|TRBJ1-1
TGTGCCAGCAGCTTCTATCTGGGGAACACTGAAGCTTTCTTT
CASSFYLGNTEAFF
>NA|TRBV28|few|TRBJ2-5
TGTGCCAGCAGTGGGGGTCGGGCCCAGTACTTC
CASSGGRAQYF
>NA|TRBV27|NA|TRBJ1-6
TGTGCCAGCAGTGTAGGGATCTCACCCCTCCACTTT
CASSVGISPLHF
>NA|TRBV7-2|many|TRBJ2-3
TGTGCCAGCAGCTTAGCTGTAGCGTCAGATACGCAGTATTTT
CASSLAVASDTQYF
>NA|TRBV12-3/TRBV12-4|few|TRBJ2-4
TGTGCCAGCACTGTAGCCAAAAACATTCAGTACTTC
CASTVAKNIQYF
>TRBD2|TRBV6-5|NA|TRBJ2-2
TGTGCCAGCAGTCCCCCCGTGACTAGCGGGGGGAACACCGGGGAGCTGTTTTTT
CASSPPVTSGGNTGELFF
>TRBD2|TRBV7-8|few|TRBJ2-3
TGTGCCAGCAGCCCCGCCGGGGGGGCCCGTAGAAGGACAGATACGCAGTATTTT
CASSPAGGARRRTDTQYF
>NA|TRBV20-1|many|TRBJ1-4
TGCAGTGTAGGGAGGGACTATGAAAAACTGTTTTTT
CSVGRDYEKLFF